Listed below are T cell receptor beta chains from one sample, sequenced in a study of breast tumors, draining lymph nodes, adjacent tissues. A single record per CDR3 protein comes from TCRdb applying MiXCR to the multiplex PCR reads. The sample lists about 89,000 distinct CDR3 sequences; approximately 28% were seen once. Sequenced: axillary lymph node tissue. The source is a female donor with breast cancer. Some clones in this sample may be carry-over from other donors' samples. Each CDR3 is given with its conserved first and last residue. A D gene is named only where the DNA matches it firmly. Clone size appears in some rows only: once, few, many, or a class for an expanded clone.

V,size,D,J,DNA,CDR3
TRBV20-1,many,.,TRBJ2-7,TGCAGTGCTAGACAAGGCTACTCCTACGAGCAGTACTTC,CSARQGYSYEQYF
TRBV7-9,many,.,TRBJ2-1,TGTGCCAGCAGCTACCGCAGCGGCTCCTACAATGAGCAGTTCTTC,CASSYRSGSYNEQFF
TRBV30,many,.,TRBJ1-3,TGTGCCTGGAGTGTACTTGGGGGGGCTGGAAACACCATATATTTT,CAWSVLGGAGNTIYF
TRBV20-1,.,.,TRBJ2-7,TGCAGCGCTAGTAAAACGTCAGGGAGCGAGCAGTACTTC,CSASKTSGSEQYF
TRBV7-9,many,TRBD1,TRBJ2-1,TGTGCCAGCAGCTTACAGGGACAGGGGGCGAAGGGGCAGTTCTTC,CASSLQGQGAKGQFF
TRBV12-3/TRBV12-4,many,TRBD1,TRBJ1-6,TGTGCCAGCAGCGCAGGGGGGAATAATTCACCCCTCCACTTT,CASSAGGNNSPLHF
TRBV4-1,many,TRBD2,TRBJ2-7,TGCGCCAGCAGCCCTCGACTAGCGGGAATAACCTACGAGCAGTACTTC,CASSPRLAGITYEQYF
TRBV19,.,TRBD1,TRBJ1-2,TGTGCCAGTACCCGACAGGGGACTATGGGCTACACCTTC,CASTRQGTMGYTF
TRBV13,.,.,TRBJ2-2,.,CASSSGTGNYEQYFGPGTGELFF
TRBV27,many,TRBD1,TRBJ1-4,TGTGCCAGCAACGGTCGTGGGACAGGGGTTGAAAAACTGTTTTTT,CASNGRGTGVEKLFF
TRBV10-3,many,.,TRBJ1-1,TGTGCCATCAGTGGAGGAGGGAACACTGAAGCTTTCTTT,CAISGGGNTEAFF
TRBV11-2,many,TRBD1,TRBJ1-4,TGTGCCAGCAGCGTGACAGGGGTAAATGAAAAACTGTTTTTT,CASSVTGVNEKLFF
TRBV20-1,many,TRBD2,TRBJ2-1,TGCAGTGCTGGGACCGGGACTAGCGGGAAAGAGCAGTTCTTC,CSAGTGTSGKEQFF
TRBV6-6,many,.,TRBJ2-7,TGTGCCAGCAGCCCCCTCGGGGACGGGGGAGTCTACGAGCAGTACTTC,CASSPLGDGGVYEQYF
TRBV5-8,many,.,TRBJ2-6,TGTGCCAGCAGCAAACCGGGACAGGCCAACGTCCTGACTTTC,CASSKPGQANVLTF
TRBV6-2/TRBV6-3,many,.,TRBJ2-7,TGTGCCAGCAGTCACTCCCCACCTACGGGAAAAGACTCCTACGAGCAGTACTTC,CASSHSPPTGKDSYEQYF
TRBV10-2,many,.,TRBJ2-3,TGCGCCAGTAAAAGCTTTCCTAGCACAGATACGCAGTATTTT,CASKSFPSTDTQYF
TRBV7-9,many,TRBD2,TRBJ2-3,TGTGCCAGCAGCTCGGGTCGGGGGGTGAATACGCAGTATTTT,CASSSGRGVNTQYF
TRBV7-2,many,.,TRBJ2-2,TGTGCCGGATCCGGGACACAATACACCGGGGAGCTGTTTTTT,CAGSGTQYTGELFF
TRBV7-2,.,.,TRBJ1-4,TGTGCCAGCGGCTTAGACAGCCATAACGAAAAACTGTTTTTT,CASGLDSHNEKLFF
TRBV9,.,TRBD2,TRBJ2-5,TGTGCCAGCAGCGTTAGCGGGAGTCTGGGGCTCGGGGAGACCCAGTACTTC,CASSVSGSLGLGETQYF
TRBV28,many,TRBD2,TRBJ2-7,TGTGCCAGCAGTTTCGCTAGCGGTTACGAGCAGTACTTC,CASSFASGYEQYF
TRBV5-6,.,.,TRBJ1-6,TGTGCCAGCAGCTTAGACTCAGGGGTGTTGGGCGGAGCCCTCCACTTT,CASSLDSGVLGGALHF
TRBV11-2,.,.,TRBJ1-6,TGTGCCAGTAGCTTAGCATCCCGCGGAGATTCACTCCTCCACTTT,CASSLASRGDSLLHF
TRBV4-1,many,.,TRBJ1-4,TGCGCCAGCAGCCAAGATAGACCTAATGAAAAACTGTTTTTT,CASSQDRPNEKLFF
TRBV20-1,few,TRBD1,TRBJ1-1,TGCAGTGCTAGACCGGGACAGGGTGGCATGAACACTGAAGCTTTCTTT,CSARPGQGGMNTEAFF
TRBV12-3/TRBV12-4,many,.,TRBJ2-1,TGTGCCAGCAGTTTAGCTGCGTCAGGTAATATGCCGTTCTTC,CASSLAASGNMPFF
TRBV4-3,many,TRBD1,TRBJ1-2,TGCGCCAGCAGCCTCGACCCAACAGGGGGCAGGAGCTACACCTTC,CASSLDPTGGRSYTF
TRBV11-2,many,TRBD1,TRBJ2-3,TGTGCCAGCAACAGGGGGCTCACAGATACGCAGTATTTT,CASNRGLTDTQYF
TRBV30,many,TRBD2,TRBJ2-3,TGTGCCTGGAAGCTAGCGGGAAGCACAGATACGCAGTATTTT,CAWKLAGSTDTQYF
TRBV5-4,many,.,TRBJ2-1,TGTGCCAGCAGCTTCTCGTGGGGGACGCGCTACAATGAGCAGTTCTTC,CASSFSWGTRYNEQFF
TRBV28,many,.,TRBJ2-7,TGTGCCAGCAGTTTACGGGGAATTTCCTACGAGCAGTACTTC,CASSLRGISYEQYF
TRBV7-2,.,TRBD1,TRBJ2-5,TGTGCCAGCAGCCCGCCGGGGACAGCCCAAGAGACCCAGTACTTC,CASSPPGTAQETQYF
TRBV4-2,many,.,TRBJ2-1,TGTGCCAGCAGCCAAGATTGGGGCCTTAGGGGGAGGTTCTTC,CASSQDWGLRGRFF
TRBV7-2,many,.,TRBJ2-2,TGTGCCAGCAGCCCGGGTGGGCCGAACACCGGGGAGCTGTTTTTT,CASSPGGPNTGELFF
TRBV20-1,many,.,TRBJ2-3,TGCAGTGCTAGAGGACAGGACAACACAGATACGCAGTATTTT,CSARGQDNTDTQYF
TRBV4-2,many,.,TRBJ2-1,TGTGCCAGCAGCCAAGAGGGGGGTCAGGGGAGCTCCTACAATGAGCAGTTCTTC,CASSQEGGQGSSYNEQFF
TRBV4-1,few,.,TRBJ1-1,TGCGCCAGCAGCCAAGTAGGTCTGAACACTGAAGCTTTCTTT,CASSQVGLNTEAFF
TRBV12-3/TRBV12-4,.,.,TRBJ1-5,.,CASTRSGSSYEQYFGPGTRQPQHF
TRBV30,many,.,TRBJ1-1,TGTGCCTGGAGTGTTAGGTTGGGTGAAGCTTTCTTT,CAWSVRLGEAFF
TRBV6-6,many,TRBD1,TRBJ2-7,TGTGCCAGCAGAACCCTCCAAGCACAGACAGGGGCCTACGAGCAGTACTTC,CASRTLQAQTGAYEQYF
TRBV7-6,medium-sized,.,TRBJ2-7,TGTGCCAGCAGCACGAACTCCTACGAGCAGTACTTC,CASSTNSYEQYF
TRBV20-1,many,TRBD1,TRBJ2-1,TGCAGTGCTACCAGGAACACCCGAGCAGGGGGTGAGCAGTTCTTC,CSATRNTRAGGEQFF
TRBV4-2,many,TRBD2,TRBJ2-3,TGTGCCAGCAGCCCGGGACTAGTCCTCACAGATACGCAGTATTTT,CASSPGLVLTDTQYF
TRBV19,few,TRBD1,TRBJ1-1,TGTGCCAGTAGTTTTACAGGGGGCACTGAAGCTTTCTTT,CASSFTGGTEAFF
TRBV10-3,many,TRBD2,TRBJ2-1,TGTGCCATCAGTGAGTCGGGGACTAGCGGGAGCTCTGAGCAGTTCTTC,CAISESGTSGSSEQFF
TRBV10-3,many,.,TRBJ1-2,TGTGCCATCAGAGCGACGGGGGGCTACACCTTC,CAIRATGGYTF
TRBV6-5,many,TRBD1,TRBJ1-6,TGTGCCAGCAGCTATCAGGACAGGGGGTTTTTAGCCCTCCACTTT,CASSYQDRGFLALHF
TRBV3-1,many,TRBD2,TRBJ2-7,TGTGCCAGCAGCCAAGGGTCAAGACTAGCGAACGAGCAGTACTTC,CASSQGSRLANEQYF
TRBV24-1,many,TRBD2,TRBJ2-5,TGTGCCACCCAACTAGCGGGCGTAGAGACCCAGTACTTC,CATQLAGVETQYF
TRBV12-5,many,.,TRBJ1-5,TGTGCTAGTGGTTTGCGGTTGCCCCAGCATTTT,CASGLRLPQHF
TRBV20-1,many,.,TRBJ1-2,TGCAGTGCCAGGGAGGTGGCTCTATATGGCTACACCTTC,CSAREVALYGYTF
TRBV7-9,many,TRBD2,TRBJ2-2,TGTGCCACCATTATAATCTTACTAAGCGGGAGGACCCCGAGCACCGGGGAGCTGTTTTTT,CATIIILLSGRTPSTGELFF
TRBV30,many,TRBD1,TRBJ2-7,TGTGCCCGATGGGACAGGGGCTTCGAGCAGTACTTC,CARWDRGFEQYF
TRBV24-1,many,.,TRBJ2-5,TGTGCCACCAGTGATGGTGATAAATACCAAGAGACCCAGTACTTC,CATSDGDKYQETQYF
TRBV18,few,TRBD2,TRBJ2-1,TGTGCCAGCTCACCGGGGGGGAGAACCTCCTACAATGAGCAGTTCTTC,CASSPGGRTSYNEQFF